This T cell receptor (beta chain) emerged from a study of T cell responses to AZD1222 COVID-19 vaccine. CDR1 and CDR2 (germline): SGHNT, YYREEE (reference sequence). The CDR3 extends over 14 amino acids. Trimming removed 0 bases at V and 5 bases at J, with 12 bases between. Using immunoSEQ multiplex PCR, the repertoire was profiled, and TCRdb retains in-frame clones only, with some absent. The repertoire includes about 110,000 clones, over 80% of them detected once, and around 5% sits in the top ten. The clonotype originates from an adult in good health. The V gene is TRBV5-4, the J gene TRBJ2-7; maybe TRBD1 (6 bases). Sequences were derived from peripheral blood, sampled on day 0 of AZD1222 vaccination. CDR3 region: CASSLATGIHEQYF. Here the CDR3 DNA reads TGTGCCAGCAGCTTGGCTACAGGGATCCACGAGCAGTACTTC.